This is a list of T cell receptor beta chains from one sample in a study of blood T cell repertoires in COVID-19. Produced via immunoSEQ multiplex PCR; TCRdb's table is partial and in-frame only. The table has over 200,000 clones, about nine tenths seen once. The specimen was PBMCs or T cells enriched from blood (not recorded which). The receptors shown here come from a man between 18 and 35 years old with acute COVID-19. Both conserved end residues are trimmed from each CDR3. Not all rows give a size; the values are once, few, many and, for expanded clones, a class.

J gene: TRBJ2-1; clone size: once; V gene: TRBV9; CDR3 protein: ASSAPAGTGPYNEQF
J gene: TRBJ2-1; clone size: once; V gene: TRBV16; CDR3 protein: ASSQSRSSPYNEQF
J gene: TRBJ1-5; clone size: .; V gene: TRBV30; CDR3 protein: AWSGRTGLAPQH
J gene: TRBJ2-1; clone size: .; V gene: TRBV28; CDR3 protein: ASRQPGQANNEQF
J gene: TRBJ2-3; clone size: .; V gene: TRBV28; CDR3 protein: ASASGSTDTQY
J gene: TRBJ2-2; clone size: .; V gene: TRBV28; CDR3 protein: ASSFVPSGSRGELF
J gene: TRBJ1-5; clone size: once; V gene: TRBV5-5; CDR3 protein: ASSTGVNSNQPQH
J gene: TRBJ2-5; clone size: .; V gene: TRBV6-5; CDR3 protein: ASSLRLAGSETQY
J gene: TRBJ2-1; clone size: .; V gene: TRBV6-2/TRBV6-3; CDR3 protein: ASSYSELVSSYNEQF
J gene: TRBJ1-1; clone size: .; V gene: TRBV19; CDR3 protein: ASSHPGVLNTEAF
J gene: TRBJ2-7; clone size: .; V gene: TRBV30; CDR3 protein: AWRTASGKAEQY
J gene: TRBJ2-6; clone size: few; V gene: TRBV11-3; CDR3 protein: ASSPGQGSSGANVLT
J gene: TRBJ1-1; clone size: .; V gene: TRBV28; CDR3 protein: ASSGGGQGKTEAF
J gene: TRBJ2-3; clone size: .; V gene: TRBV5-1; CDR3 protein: ASSLYGERTDTQY
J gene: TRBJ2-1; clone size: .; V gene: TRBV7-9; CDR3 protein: ASNGQGRDEQF
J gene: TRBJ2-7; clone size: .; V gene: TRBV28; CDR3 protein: ASSLGGTGGLEQY
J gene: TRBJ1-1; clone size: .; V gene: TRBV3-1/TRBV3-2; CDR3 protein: ASSPDRYTEAF
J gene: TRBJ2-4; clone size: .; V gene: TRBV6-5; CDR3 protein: ASRASAKNIQY
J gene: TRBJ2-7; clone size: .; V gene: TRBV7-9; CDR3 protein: ASSKTSNYEQY
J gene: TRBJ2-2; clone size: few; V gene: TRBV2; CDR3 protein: ASTSGLVIPGELF
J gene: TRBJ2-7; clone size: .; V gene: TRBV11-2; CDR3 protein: ASSPWGLVIDEQY
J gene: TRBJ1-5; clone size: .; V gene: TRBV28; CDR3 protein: ASWRGQANQPQH
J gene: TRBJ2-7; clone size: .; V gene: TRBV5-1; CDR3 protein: ASSLAGGHEQY
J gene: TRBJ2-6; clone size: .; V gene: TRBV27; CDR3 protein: ASTSGAGANVLT
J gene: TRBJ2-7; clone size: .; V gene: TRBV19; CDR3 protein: ASSIGRGSYEQY
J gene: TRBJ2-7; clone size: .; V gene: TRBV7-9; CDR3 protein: ASSLDGTGNYEQY
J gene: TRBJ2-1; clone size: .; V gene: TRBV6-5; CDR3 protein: ASIARSSSYNEQF
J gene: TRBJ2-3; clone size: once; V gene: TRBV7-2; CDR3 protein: ASSLDYHDTDTQY
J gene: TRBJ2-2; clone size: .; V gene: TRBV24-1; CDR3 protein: ATGEGGDTGELF
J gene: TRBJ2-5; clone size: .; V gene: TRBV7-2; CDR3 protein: ASSLTSGNQETQY
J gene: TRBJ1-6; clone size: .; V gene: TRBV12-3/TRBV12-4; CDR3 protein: ASSLSSSPLH